The rows below give T cell receptor beta chains drawn from one sample of a study of T cells in tuberculosis. Clones were sequenced by immunoSEQ multiplex PCR, and TCRdb holds only the in-frame ones, with some missing. Of tens of thousands of clones in the sample, more than 75% were seen once. Material for sequencing was CD1b-GMM tetramer-negative cells sorted from PBMCs. The receptors were sampled from an adult woman with latent tuberculosis. The CDR3 runs from the conserved cysteine through the conserved F or W. The order of the fields is J gene, V gene, clone size, CDR3 protein. Some rows mark clone size as missing; the rest say once, few, many or name a class of expanded clone.

j_call: TRBJ1-2
v_call: TRBV6-1
clone_size: -
cdr3_aa: CASNLDRVVYGYTF

j_call: TRBJ2-7
v_call: TRBV10-3
clone_size: -
cdr3_aa: CTISGGGDSSYEQYF

j_call: TRBJ2-5
v_call: TRBV6-5
clone_size: -
cdr3_aa: CASSRGLAGSETQYF

j_call: TRBJ2-2
v_call: TRBV2
clone_size: -
cdr3_aa: CASSDLARGAGELFF

j_call: TRBJ2-1
v_call: TRBV2
clone_size: -
cdr3_aa: CASGGPNEQFF

j_call: TRBJ1-1
v_call: TRBV11-2
clone_size: -
cdr3_aa: CASSLGRTMQAFF

j_call: TRBJ2-1
v_call: TRBV11-2
clone_size: once
cdr3_aa: CASSLGVGTASYNEQFF

j_call: TRBJ2-1
v_call: TRBV6-5
clone_size: -
cdr3_aa: CASSPEGTTYNEQFF

j_call: TRBJ1-2
v_call: TRBV28
clone_size: -
cdr3_aa: CASRGTGDGINYGYTF

j_call: TRBJ1-1
v_call: TRBV27
clone_size: -
cdr3_aa: CASRRGQGNAEAFF

j_call: TRBJ1-1
v_call: TRBV7-2
clone_size: once
cdr3_aa: CASSSPRDRAMNTEAFF

j_call: TRBJ2-1
v_call: TRBV11-2
clone_size: -
cdr3_aa: CASSLLRGKSYNEQFF

j_call: TRBJ2-1
v_call: TRBV27
clone_size: -
cdr3_aa: CASSWTATRGGEQFF

j_call: TRBJ2-7
v_call: TRBV5-1
clone_size: once
cdr3_aa: CASSLSGFNEQYF

j_call: TRBJ2-5
v_call: TRBV18
clone_size: once
cdr3_aa: CASSPPGTGKETQYF

j_call: TRBJ2-4
v_call: TRBV2
clone_size: -
cdr3_aa: CASSAHPPRDRVNIQYF

j_call: TRBJ1-3
v_call: TRBV7-9
clone_size: -
cdr3_aa: CASSFQTGGGGNTIYF

j_call: TRBJ2-1
v_call: TRBV11-2
clone_size: -
cdr3_aa: CASTQRLAGGGNEQFF

j_call: TRBJ1-2
v_call: TRBV27
clone_size: -
cdr3_aa: CASSSPGQGSSGYTF

j_call: TRBJ1-4
v_call: TRBV6-6
clone_size: -
cdr3_aa: CASSLQKYNEKLFF

j_call: -
v_call: TRBV15
clone_size: once
cdr3_aa: CATTTGTGDYEQYF

j_call: TRBJ2-3
v_call: TRBV6-6
clone_size: few
cdr3_aa: CASRGGDDHGDF

j_call: TRBJ2-5
v_call: TRBV27
clone_size: -
cdr3_aa: CASSLVTDQETQYF

j_call: TRBJ1-2
v_call: TRBV25-1
clone_size: -
cdr3_aa: CASSEDSRGIRGYTF

j_call: TRBJ1-1
v_call: TRBV5-1
clone_size: -
cdr3_aa: CASSLPGQGMSEAFF

j_call: TRBJ1-2
v_call: TRBV30
clone_size: -
cdr3_aa: CASPGGRGGYTF

j_call: TRBJ1-1
v_call: TRBV20-1
clone_size: -
cdr3_aa: CSAAGTGGAFF

j_call: TRBJ1-3
v_call: TRBV28
clone_size: -
cdr3_aa: CASSPPRRTGASGNTIYF

j_call: TRBJ2-5
v_call: TRBV6-4
clone_size: -
cdr3_aa: CASSPRTGSRSGEETQYF

j_call: TRBJ1-1
v_call: TRBV28
clone_size: -
cdr3_aa: CASILSRGLVPKAFF

j_call: TRBJ1-5
v_call: TRBV4-1
clone_size: -
cdr3_aa: CASSQDSAVNSNQPQHF

j_call: TRBJ2-5
v_call: TRBV18
clone_size: once
cdr3_aa: CASSPIPGKGETQYF

j_call: TRBJ1-3
v_call: TRBV5-1
clone_size: -
cdr3_aa: CASSFVAGREIYF

j_call: TRBJ1-2
v_call: TRBV5-4
clone_size: -
cdr3_aa: CASSLFDRGNYGYTF

j_call: TRBJ2-5
v_call: TRBV6-5
clone_size: -
cdr3_aa: CASRQGGETQYF

j_call: TRBJ1-1
v_call: TRBV6-5
clone_size: -
cdr3_aa: CASSYSTGDTEAFF

j_call: TRBJ2-3
v_call: TRBV7-9
clone_size: -
cdr3_aa: CASSLLGGPGDTDTQYF

j_call: TRBJ2-6
v_call: TRBV28
clone_size: -
cdr3_aa: CASGKTGGRSGANVLTF